The rows below give T cell receptor beta chains drawn from one sample of a study of neurological immune-mediated disorders. Each CDR3 protein gets one entry after TCRdb re-called the 5' RACE reads with MiXCR. Of approximately 36,000 distinct CDR3 sequences in the sample, around 14% were seen once. The sequenced material came from PBMCs. These receptors came from a woman aged 50 to 60 with HTLV-1-associated myelopathy (HAM/TSP). Each CDR3 is given with its conserved first and last residue.

J: TRBJ1-1; V: TRBV9; CDR3: CASSSNTEAFF
J: TRBJ2-1; V: TRBV4-3; CDR3: CASSQDPPDNEQFF
J: TRBJ1-6; V: TRBV9; CDR3: CASSSTVTSSYNSPLHF
J: TRBJ2-3; V: TRBV5-1; CDR3: CASSLGGQRDTQYF
J: TRBJ1-1; V: TRBV18; CDR3: CASSSGHQGGNTEAFF
J: TRBJ2-2; V: TRBV10-3; CDR3: CATFRTSANTGELFF
J: TRBJ1-4; V: TRBV6-1; CDR3: CASTSGPTNEKLFF
J: TRBJ1-6; V: TRBV7-2; CDR3: CASRTTGGVSPLHF
J: TRBJ2-1; V: TRBV5-5; CDR3: CASSPGLALTNEQFF
J: TRBJ1-6; V: TRBV18; CDR3: CASSLRVGSYNSPLHF
J: TRBJ2-1; V: TRBV20-1; CDR3: CSADGQGAHNEQFF
J: TRBJ2-7; V: TRBV12-3/TRBV12-4; CDR3: CASSLTGSGNEQYF
J: TRBJ2-2; V: TRBV5-1; CDR3: CASSHDRGDGELFF
J: TRBJ2-2; V: TRBV5-6; CDR3: CASSLGSGGLTGELFF